One and the same sample provided the 16 T cell receptor beta chains below, sequenced in a study of molecular identifiers for immune sequencing clone quantification. In TCRdb, the PCR reads were re-called with MiXCR into one record per CDR3 protein. This table holds under 800,000 distinct CDR3 sequences, around 25% found once. Sequences were obtained from naive CD8+ T cells from blood, with Jurkat cell RNA spiked in. Documented subset: FACS-sorted CD8+CD4-CCR7+CD45RA+ naive T cells. Receptors were obtained from a human donor in good health. Some libraries in this study had Jurkat cell RNA spiked in.

V gene TRBV7-9 combines with J gene TRBJ2-7; weak D call: TRBD1 (7 bases). CDR1 SEHNR and CDR2 FQNEAQ come from the germline V gene (reference sequence). The CDR3 runs to 14 residues. Between the trimmed V and J ends, which lost 5 bases and 6 bases, there was a span of 17 bases. CDR3 coding DNA: TGTGCCAGCAGCGGGGGGACAGCAACCTGCGAGCAGTACTTC. Translation gives CASSGGTATCEQYF.

The chain has TRBV7-9 and TRBJ2-3; tentative D call: TRBD2 (7 bases). This CDR3 contains 14 residues. Trimming took off 6 bases at V and 4 bases at J, with 14 bases between the two ends. CDR1 is SEHNR and CDR2 is FQNEAQ in the germline V gene (reference sequence). CDR3 in amino acids: CASSHPGGPDTQYF. The CDR3 DNA reads TGTGCCAGCAGTCACCCGGGGGGCCCAGATACGCAGTATTTT.

This clonotype has a handful of counts. The rearrangement joins TRBV20-1 to TRBJ2-7; D may be TRBD1 (5 bases). The ends were cut back, 5 bases at V and 0 bases at J, with 17 bases in the middle. Germline loops: CDR1 DFQATT, CDR2 SNEGSKA (reference sequence). The CDR3 is made up of 15 amino acids. This chain's CDR3 is CSAQGWGTSSYEQYF. DNA of the CDR3: TGCAGTGCTCAGGGTTGGGGTACCAGCTCCTACGAGCAGTACTTC.

The table lists this clonotype with many counts. The rearrangement joins TRBV9 to TRBJ2-3, with 9 bases aligning to TRBD2. The V and J ends lost 1 base and 5 bases, in that order; junction bases with no gene match: 5. Germline CDR1 reads SGDLS; CDR2 reads YYNGEE. CDR3 length: 15 amino acids. This CDR3 reads CASSVTGLAGDTQYF. CDR3 DNA: TGTGCCAGCAGCGTAACGGGACTAGCTGGAGATACGCAGTATTTT.

This clonotype came up many times. V usage is TRBV7-9 and J usage is TRBJ2-3; 8 nucleotides agree with TRBD2. The CDR3 is 19 residues long. J lost 2 bases, V lost 5 bases, and 18 bases had no gene match. Germline CDR1 is SEHNR and CDR2 is FQNEAQ (reference sequence). The CDR3 is CASSPTGGRSHLNTDTQYF. DNA for the CDR3: TGTGCCAGCAGCCCCACCGGCGGGAGGAGTCATCTGAACACAGATACGCAGTATTTT.

This clonotype has a handful of counts. This chain connects TRBV6-5 to TRBJ1-5, with D hard to call. The CDR3 runs to 13 residues. CDR1 and CDR2 from the germline V gene are MNHEY and SVGAGI. Trimming removed 6 bases at V and 0 bases at J, with 6 bases between. CDR3 nucleotide sequence: TGTGCCAGCAGCCCGCGTAGCAATCAGCCCCAGCATTTT. It specifies CASSPRSNQPQHF.

This clonotype was seen ten or more times. This chain connects TRBV7-9 to TRBJ2-7; D may correspond to TRBD1 or TRBD2 (5 bases each). V lost 0 bases and J lost 7, with 19 bases in between. The CDR3 totals 16 residues. Germline V gene sequence: CDR1 SEHNR, CDR2 FQNEAQ (reference sequence). DNA for the CDR3: TGTGCCAGCAGCTTAGCCCCGGGTAGCGCCAAGGGGGAGCAGTACTTC. It is translated as CASSLAPGSAKGEQYF. The full variable domain, with the rest looked up from reference TRBV7-9 and TRBJ2-7, is DTGVSQNPRHKITKRGQNVTFRCDPISEHNRLYWYRQTLGQGPEFLTYFQNEAQLEKSRLLSDRFSAERPKGSFSTLEIQRTEQGDSAMYLCASSLAPGSAKGEQYFGPGTRLTVT.

This clonotype was detected many times. This chain joins TRBV5-1 and TRBJ2-5, with TRBD2 identical over 13 bases. Germline CDR1 is SGHRS and CDR2 is YFSETQ. CDR3 length: 16 amino acids. J lost 2 bases, V lost 2 bases, and 3 bases had no gene match. DNA for the CDR3: TGCGCCAGCAGCTTTATGGGACTAGCGGGGCAAGAGACCCAGTACTTC. Translated: CASSFMGLAGQETQYF. Looking up the rest from reference TRBV5-1 and TRBJ2-5 gives the full variable domain: KAGVTQTPRYLIKTRGQQVTLSCSPISGHRSVSWYQQTPGQGLQFLFEYFSETQRNKGNFPGRFSGRQFSNSRSEMNVSTLELGDSALYLCASSFMGLAGQETQYFGPGTRLLVL.

This clonotype was detected ten times or more. This chain connects TRBV7-9 to TRBJ1-2; D is perhaps TRBD1 (5 bases). The V gene lost 2 bases and the J gene lost 9 bases, with 16 bases spanning the gap. Germline V gene data show CDR1 as SEHNR and CDR2 as FQNEAQ (reference sequence). This CDR3 has 14 amino acids. CDR3 region: CASSLTTGPLRYTF. In DNA, the CDR3 is TGTGCCAGCAGCTTAACCACAGGTCCTTTACGCTACACCTTC.

This clonotype was recorded a few times. Here the CDR3 DNA reads TGTGCCAGCAGCCACTTAGCGGGAGACATACAAGAGACCCAGTACTTC. Translating gives CASSHLAGDIQETQYF. V is TRBV7-2 and J is TRBJ2-5; 9 nucleotides align to TRBD2. This CDR3 has 16 amino acids. V gave up 5 bases and J gave up 2 bases; unmatched junction bases: 9. Germline V gene lookup returns CDR1 SGHTA and CDR2 FQGNSA.

This clonotype was seen at least ten times. J is TRBJ2-1 and V is TRBV11-2, with a weak D call TRBD1 (5 bases). The V gene lost 3 bases and the J gene lost 3 bases, with 15 bases spanning the gap. CDR3 size: 16 residues. The germline gives CDR1 SGHAT, CDR2 FQNNGV. This CDR3 reads CASSLTAQPFYNEQFF. The CDR3 DNA reads TGTGCCAGCAGCTTGACAGCTCAACCCTTCTACAATGAGCAGTTCTTC.

This clonotype was picked up many times. The rearrangement links TRBV27 to TRBJ1-6, with unresolved D. Germline V gene data show CDR1 as MNHEY and CDR2 as SMNVEV (reference sequence). Trimming took 5 bases from V and 2 from J, leaving 1 base between them. The length of the CDR3 is 12 residues. CDR3: CASSTYNSPLHF. The CDR3 DNA reads TGTGCCAGCAGTACCTATAATTCACCCCTCCACTTT.

This chain joins TRBV7-9 and TRBJ1-1; perhaps TRBD1 as D (5 bases). Germline V lookup: CDR1 SEHNR, CDR2 FQNEAQ (reference sequence). This CDR3 contains 15 residues. V was cut by 0 bases and J by 8 bases, with 16 bases left in between. CDR3: CASSLALLGGEEAFF. DNA of the CDR3: TGTGCCAGCAGCTTAGCGCTTTTGGGAGGGGAGGAAGCTTTCTTT.

This clonotype showed up just a few times. The rearrangement uses TRBV28 and TRBJ1-1; 12 bases agree with TRBD1. The ends lost 2 bases at V and 0 bases at J; junction bases unmatched: 7. The CDR3 loop spans 18 amino acids. Germline assignment: CDR1 MDHEN and CDR2 SYDVKM. CDR3 region: CASSLHRDRGRLNTEAFF. CDR3 DNA: TGTGCCAGCAGTTTACACCGGGACAGGGGGCGGCTGAACACTGAAGCTTTCTTT.

In this sample, this clonotype turned up many times. The rearrangement joins TRBV9 to TRBJ1-2; D gene ambiguous. The V gene lost 0 bases and the J gene lost 2 bases, with 8 bases spanning the gap. The CDR3 is made up of 14 amino acids. CDR1 SGDLS and CDR2 YYNGEE come from the germline V gene. The CDR3 reads CASSVGGFNYGYTF. The CDR3 DNA sequence: TGTGCCAGCAGCGTAGGGGGTTTCAACTATGGCTACACCTTC.

In this sample, this clonotype turned up many times. The chain has TRBV4-3 and TRBJ2-6; D call uncertain. Germline V gene lookup returns CDR1 LGHNA and CDR2 YSLEER. CDR3 length equals 19 residues. The V end lost 0 bases, the J end lost 0 bases, and 15 bases lay between the germline ends. The CDR3 DNA reads TGCGCCAGCAGCCAAGAGACTTCCGGAACTGTCTCTGGGGCCAACGTCCTGACTTTC. Its translation is CASSQETSGTVSGANVLTF.